This TCR beta chain was found in a study of graft-versus-host responses after intestinal transplantation. Overall study: Multivisceral, liver-intestinal, or isolated intestinal transplants were performed in recipients. Anti-thymocyte globulin induction, then tacrolimus and steroids for about three years, went to all recipients.

The assay was immunoSEQ multiplex PCR, and TCRdb's table has in-frame clones only and misses some. Of about 150,000 clones listed, about nine tenths were seen once; the top ten hold approximately 0.2%. Study-wide results and limits: Among recipient marrow samples, GvH clones were found; some appeared first in ileum or blood.

As regards this clone: Its matching antigen is unknown.

This sample comprised unstimulated CD4+ T cells sorted from spleen or lymph node cells, obtained before intestinal transplant. The clonotype originates from a human donor who received an intestinal transplant.

For the CDR3, the DNA is TGTGCCAGCAGTGGTATAGGGAAGAGCGAGCAGTACTTC. It specifies CASSGIGKSEQYF. The chain employs TRBV27 and TRBJ2-7; D remains unclear. Looked up from germline, CDR1 is MNHEY and CDR2 is SMNVEV (reference sequence). The V end was cut by 5 bases, the J end by 6 bases, with 14 bases between. The CDR3 totals 13 residues.